This T cell receptor beta chain was recorded in a study of blood T cell repertoires in COVID-19 (dated by TCRdb to 2019 to 2021). About the investigation overall: Collaborator samples came from the United States, Italy and Spain and covered acute and convalescent phases of COVID-19. The prospective study material was composed of cDNA or gDNA derived from T cells, B-cell-depleted T cells, or PBMCs. Deeply sampled blood TCRbeta repertoires from subjects exposed to, actively infected with, or recovered from COVID-19 were included in the dataset. A freely available public database, intended as a resource for researchers studying the immune response to SARS-CoV-2, is where the repertoires were released. Samples were obtained from the ongoing ImmuneRACE study (first 160 participants) and from 1,200 or so subjects provided by 6 global collaborators. Sample metadata almost always included a de-identified subject ID, COVID-19 status, age in years and sex. Where available, HLA class I and class II types were taken from metadata supplied by the sample provider and were not determined by assay-based typing. What the authors observed across the whole study: The quantity of clinical and demographic metadata differed by source and by participant and was supplied without curation.

In its sample, this clone was seen a few times. Its antigen specificity is not known. No qualities accompany the bases; no much larger clone lies one base away. Trimming removed 1 base from V and 3 bases from J, leaving 10 bases between the germline ends. The germline V gene sets CDR1 to MDHEN and CDR2 to SYDVKM. From the cysteine through the phenylalanine, the CDR3 covers 15 amino acids. Only the CDR3 DNA stays, 45 bases, in frame from base 1. In the prospective study, participants were about 18 to 89 years old, resided in approximately 22 geographic areas of the United States, and were enrolled through a virtual design. In the prospective study, participants were assigned to cohorts based on the clinical history participants reported in a screening survey and a study questionnaire. Recovered participants in ImmuneRACE Cohort 3 were defined as having two consecutive negative NP/OP PCR tests, clearance from a healthcare professional, or resolution of symptoms. Mobile phlebotomists in the prospective study collected whole blood, serum and a nasopharyngeal or oropharyngeal swab from every participant. Additional blood draws and questionnaires over an approximately 2-month period could optionally be provided by prospective study participants. Before DNA extraction, blood samples from the prospective study were shipped at room temperature or frozen.

The immunoSEQ Assay, a bias-controlled multiplex PCR, was used to amplify TCRbeta CDR3 regions from genomic DNA. In the original analysis: Nucleated cell counts per sample were estimated from amplification of reference gene primers within the assay. To quantify the absolute abundance of each unique TCRbeta CDR3 rearrangement, sequence reads were collapsed and filtered. For each sample, productive Simpson clonality was calculated as the square root of Simpson's diversity index across productive rearrangements. TCRdb obtained this table from immuneACCESS and retained in-frame rearrangements with V and J assigned. These tables miss some clones; where compared with another copy, unresolved V genes account for less than half of the shortfall, and the remainder is unexplained. V and J calls and clone size come straight from that table; D and trimming were deduced from the DNA. The sample table records roughly 180,000 clones; roughly four fifths of these occur just once. The ten largest clones take up roughly 10% of the sample.

Material: PBMCs or T cells enriched from blood (not recorded which). This TCR came from a man aged 40-49 years who had recovered from COVID-19. This chain joins TRBV28 to TRBJ1-3, with no D gene named confidently. The CDR3 region has the sequence CASSLLQAVGNTIYF. DNA sequence: TGTGCCAGCAGTTTATTACAAGCGGTTGGAAACACCATATATTTT. With the portions outside the CDR3 filled from the reference TRBV28 and TRBJ1-3 genes, the complete variable region becomes DVKVTQSSRYLVKRTGEKVFLECVQDMDHENMFWYRQDPGLGLRLIYFSYDVKMKEKGDIPEGYSVSREKKERFSLILESASTNQTSMYLCASSLLQAVGNTIYFGEGSWLTVV.